This entry is about one TCR beta chain. The target antigen is unknown. This specimen belongs to a study of T cell repertoires in cytomegalovirus infection. Study in general: Recently identified HLA-C-restricted CMV epitopes and well-studied HLA-B-restricted CMV epitopes were used by the study. Indications of both CMV infection and matching HLA type were provided by public TCR beta signatures.

CDR1 is MNHEY, CDR2 SMNVEV, per germline (reference sequence). The CDR3 has 16 amino acids. The V segment lost 6 bases and the J segment 1 base; nucleotides outside the gene matches: 9. TCRdb reprocessed the reads via MiXCR and lists one record per CDR3 protein. The table includes some 920,000 distinct CDR3 sequences, more than 25% detected once. General study findings and limits: There were carriers of CMV plus the relevant HLA, and cumulative public TCR beta family frequency identified them.

The material sequenced was cultured CD8+ T cells from PBMCs, taken from culture after CMV antigen stimulation. The clonotype was recovered from a human donor in good health (CMV status not recorded). Some clones in this sample may be carry-over from other donors' samples. The V and J genes are TRBV27 and TRBJ1-5; 7 nucleotides agree with TRBD1. CDR3 residues: CASRGPGGGSNQPQHF. In DNA form, the CDR3 reads TGTGCCAGCAGGGGACCAGGGGGAGGGAGCAATCAGCCCCAGCATTTT.